This T cell receptor beta chain was recorded in a study of T cells in Graves' hyperthyroidism and ophthalmopathy. Study as a whole: Peripheral blood draws took place at initial diagnosis, ahead of any treatment. Overall study results and limits: The blood repertoire included most of the expanded thyroid clonotypes above 0.001. Ophthalmopathy could be told apart from stable hyperthyroidism with a 13 V-J model.

This clonotype was observed many times. Its antigen is unidentified. Cells are PBMCs isolated from around 10 ml of fresh blood. The source material, RNA transcripts, was used to amplify TCR beta CDR3 regions. The HTBI primer set served for first-round RT-PCR of the TCR CDR3. MiXCR was run by TCRdb on the multiplex PCR reads, yielding one entry per CDR3 protein. The profile shows 150,000 or so distinct CDR3 sequences, around 20% of them singletons. Germline trimming cut 4 bases from V and 6 bases from J; bases unmatched to any gene: 7. The germline gives CDR1 SNHLY, CDR2 FYNNEI. CDR3 length: 15 amino acids.

Sequences were obtained from blood. The gene calls are TRBV2 and TRBJ2-7; TRBD1 matches at 12 bases. This receptor was identified in a woman aged 50 to 65 with Graves' hyperthyroidism that later progressed to Graves' ophthalmopathy. The DNA of the CDR3 is TGTGCCAGCAGTGGGGACAGGGGGCAAGGGGGCGAGCAGTACTTC. This encodes CASSGDRGQGGEQYF.